The clone carrying this TCR beta chain was observed a few times. A J-beta primer mix and a sample-barcoded 5' primer were used in a second PCR of about 6 to 12 cycles. A single record per CDR3 protein comes from TCRdb applying MiXCR to the 5' RACE reads. The sample has roughly 410,000 distinct CDR3 sequences, 52% seen once. The data originate from a study of blood T cells in healthy people across ages. Sequencing input: blood. The source of this sequence is a man in his sixties in good health.

CDR3 nucleotide sequence: TGTGCCGCCGGGGGTCGGGGAAATTCACCCCTCCACTTT. This gives the protein CAAGGRGNSPLHF. The chain has TRBV10-3 and TRBJ1-6, with D tentatively TRBD1 (5 bases). This CDR3 comprises 13 residues. The V and J ends lost 11 bases and 7 bases respectively, with 15 bases between them. Germline V gives CDR1 ENHRY, CDR2 SYGVKD.